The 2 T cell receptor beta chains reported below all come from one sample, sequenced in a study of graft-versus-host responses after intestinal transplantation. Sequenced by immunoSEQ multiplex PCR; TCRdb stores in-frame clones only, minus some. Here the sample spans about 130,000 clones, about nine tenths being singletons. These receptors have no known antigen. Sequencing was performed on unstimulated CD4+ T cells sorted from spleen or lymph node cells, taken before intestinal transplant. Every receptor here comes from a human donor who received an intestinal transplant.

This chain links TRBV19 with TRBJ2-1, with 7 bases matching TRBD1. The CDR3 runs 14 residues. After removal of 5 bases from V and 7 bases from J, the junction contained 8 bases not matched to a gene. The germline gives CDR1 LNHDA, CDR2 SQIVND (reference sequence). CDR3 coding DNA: TGTGCCAGTAGTCAGGGGGACGGAAAGAATGAGCAGTTCTTC. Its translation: CASSQGDGKNEQFF.

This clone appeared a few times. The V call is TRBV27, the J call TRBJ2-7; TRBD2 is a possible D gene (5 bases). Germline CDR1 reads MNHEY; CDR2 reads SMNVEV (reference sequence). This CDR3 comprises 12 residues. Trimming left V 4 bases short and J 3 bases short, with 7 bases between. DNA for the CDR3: TGTGCCAGCAGTTCACGGGGCTACGAGCAGTACTTC. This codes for CASSSRGYEQYF.